Listed here are 10 T cell receptor beta chains from one sample, sequenced in a study of patients and donors after allogeneic stem cell transplantation (dated by TCRdb to the early 2020s). Receptor libraries were prepared by RT-PCR. The reads were generated on a NextSeq 550. In TCRdb, the public reads were trimmed at Q25 with fastp and aligned with MiXCR, with productive beta chains retained. CDR3 protein sequences are deduplicated, and each keeps its most common genes and DNA. The sample table shows about a million distinct CDR3 sequences, and 15% to 20% are seen once. The top ten clones comprise around 6% of the sample. Sequencing input: blood, either unsorted or a sorted T cell fraction (not recorded which). The receptors derive from a human donor who was either an allogeneic HSCT recipient or a stem cell or donor lymphocyte infusion donor (not recorded which). It is not recorded whose cells these are; they may come from a transplant donor.

The V call is TRBV12-5, the J call TRBJ2-2; 8 bases agree with TRBD1. The CDR3 length is 15 residues. Germline V CDR1 and CDR2: LGHNT, FRNRAP. The V and J ends lost 7 bases and 3 bases, in that order; junction bases with no gene match: 7. DNA of the CDR3: TGTGCTAGTGATTCGGACAGGGTAGACACCGGGGAGCTGTTTTTT. Protein sequence: CASDSDRVDTGELFF. Supplemented by reference TRBV12-5 and TRBJ2-2, the full variable domain reads DARVTQTPRHKVTEMGQEVTMRCQPILGHNTVFWYRQTMMQGLELLAYFRNRAPLDDSGMPKDRFSAEMPDATLATLKIQPSEPRDSAVYFCASDSDRVDTGELFFGEGSRLTVL.

The rearrangement uses TRBV29-1 and TRBJ1-4; D gene unclear. The CDR3 runs 13 residues. The germline V gene has CDR1 SQVTM and CDR2 ANQGSEA. Trimming stripped 7 bases from V and 3 bases from J, with 12 bases between. CDR3 protein: CSAGMRANEKLFF. The CDR3 DNA sequence: TGCAGCGCAGGAATGCGAGCTAATGAAAAACTGTTTTTT.

The rearrangement links TRBV6-5 to TRBJ2-5; 8 nucleotides line up with TRBD2. With V trimmed by 2 bases and J by 5 bases, 4 bases remained unmatched. Germline lookup yields CDR1 MNHEY and CDR2 SVGAGI. The CDR3 spans 14 residues. The CDR3 region is CASSYGTRRETQYF. CDR3 bases: TGTGCCAGCAGTTACGGGACTAGGAGGGAGACCCAGTACTTC.

The chain combines TRBV9 with TRBJ2-5, with D perhaps given as TRBD1 or TRBD2 (5 bases each). This CDR3 is 13 amino acids long. V was trimmed by 4 bases and J by 6 bases, leaving 13 bases between them. The germline CDR1 and CDR2 sequences are SGDLS and YYNGEE. CDR3 in DNA: TGTGCCAGCAGCCCCCCCCAGGGACAGACCCAGTACTTC. Encoded protein: CASSPPQGQTQYF.

This clonotype has a handful of counts. This sequence joins TRBV7-3 and TRBJ1-1, with D tentatively TRBD1 (5 bases). The CDR3 length is 15 residues. CDR1 is SGHTA, CDR2 FQGTGA, per germline. Trimming stripped 1 base from V and 2 bases from J, with 11 bases between. CDR3: CASSLIGDSNTEAFF. The CDR3 DNA reads TGTGCCAGCAGCTTAATCGGGGACTCTAACACTGAAGCTTTCTTT.

The J gene is TRBJ2-7, the V gene TRBV3-1; D unclear. The CDR3 has 13 residues. V was pared by 4 bases and J by 6 bases, with 13 bases between. The V gene's germline CDR1 is LGHDT and CDR2 YNNKEL (reference sequence). The CDR3 nucleotides read TGTGCCAGCAGCCGGGCGGCTCCTACCGAGCAGTACTTC. It specifies CASSRAAPTEQYF.

A few counts support this clonotype. The rearrangement links TRBV4-3 to TRBJ2-5; either TRBD1 or TRBD2 may supply D (5 bases each). V gave up 0 bases and J gave up 5 bases, with 13 bases separating them. The CDR3 length is 15 residues. Germline-derived CDR1 and CDR2 are LGHNA and YSLEER. The CDR3 reads CASSQEGTGAETQYF. The CDR3 bases are TGCGCCAGCAGCCAAGAAGGGACGGGTGCGGAGACCCAGTACTTC.

This clonotype has at least ten counts. V is TRBV10-3 and J is TRBJ1-2; no clear D gene. V lost 7 bases to trimming and J lost 4 bases, with 10 bases between them. Germline V CDR1 and CDR2: ENHRY, SYGVKD. The CDR3 sequence is 12 residues long. CDR3 sequence (DNA): TGTGCCATCACCAACCGGACCTATGGCTACACCTTC. Translated: CAITNRTYGYTF.

This clonotype occurred a few times. This sequence joins TRBV12-3 or TRBV12-4 and TRBJ2-5; no clear D. The CDR3 length is 13 residues. The V end lost 2 bases, the J end lost 5 bases, and 9 bases lay between the germline ends. The chain's CDR3 is CASSLWKSETQYF. CDR3 bases: TGTGCCAGCAGTTTATGGAAGTCCGAGACCCAGTACTTC.

This clonotype was found a few times. The J gene is TRBJ1-2, the V gene TRBV29-1; D call uncertain. CDR1 and CDR2 from the germline V gene are SQVTM and ANQGSEA. Trimming removed 5 bases from V and 5 bases from J, with 9 bases in between. The CDR3 sequence is 11 residues long. The CDR3 DNA follows: TGCAGCGTTACTCCCCGGTATGGCTACACCTTC. Translating gives CSVTPRYGYTF.